This paragraph covers one TCR beta chain sequence. It has no known antigen specificity. No much larger clonotype is one base removed from it; base qualities were not supplied. The germline V gene yields KGHSH for CDR1 and LQKENI for CDR2. The CDR3 runs 14 amino acids, cysteine and phenylalanine included. Only the CDR3 portion is preserved as DNA: 42 bases, with reading frame beginning at the first base. Trimming at the junction amounts to 4 bases on V and 10 bases on J, and the germline ends lie 18 bases apart. This entry is derived from a study of blood T cells in healthy people across ages (dated by TCRdb to between 2014 and 2017). Background on the whole study: In model experiments, template switching captured roughly one uniquely barcoded TCR beta cDNA molecule for every two T cells. Age-related changes in TCR beta repertoire diversity were measured in the study by deep sequencing normalized with unique cDNA molecular identifiers. To avoid experimental bias, donors of different ages were spread randomly across the sequencing lanes. Using the same blood draw, the study looked at two additional independent replicas of 1 million unique cDNA reads for two donors, one aged 18 to 29 and the other aged 80 or older. Donors were grouped into four age groups: young (average 16 years), middle-aged (over 35), aged (around 60) and long-lived (approximately 78). Overall study results and their limits: The percentage of naive T cells measured by flow cytometry correlated strongly with observed TCR beta diversity. Because profiling used bulk unsorted PBMCs, naive and antigen-experienced compartments could not be compared conclusively. As age increased, observed TCR beta diversity per million T cells dropped in a roughly linear way, and a significant reduction was already evident by age 40. Estimates of total diversity based on one million sequenced T cells were considered lower bounds and underestimates. Because the CMV infection status of the donors was unknown, age-related changes in expanded clonotypes may potentially have been confounded. Compared with the aged group, more naive CD4+ T cells, fewer expanded clones and increased TCR diversity were shown by the long-lived group, suggesting age selection.

Systemically healthy Caucasian individuals from Russia, some 38 in total and aged about 6 to 95 years, were included as donors. Each donor gave 8 to 10 milliliters of peripheral blood, collected into EDTA-treated Vacutainer tubes. Ficoll-Paque density-gradient centrifugation was used to isolate PBMCs, with at least 6.5 million obtained per sample. Total RNA, at least 6 micrograms per sample, was extracted from PBMCs with Trizol reagent. Naive CD45RAhigh/CD27high T cell percentages were measured by flow cytometry on a PBMC aliquot from every donor. The receptor library was made with 5' RACE. Sequencer: Illumina HiSeq 2500. A second PCR of about 6 to 11 cycles was run with a J-beta primer mix and a sample-barcoded 5' primer. Each TCR beta cDNA molecule received a unique molecular identifier from a template-switch 5' adaptor carrying 12 random nucleotides. At least 2.5 million CDR3-containing paired-end reads were obtained from each sample. The Mint cDNA synthesis kit, primed by a TRBC-specific oligonucleotide, was used to synthesize first-strand cDNA from all RNA. Following uracil-DNA glycosylase treatment, all cDNA underwent a first 18-cycle PCR with the universal primers M1SS and BC2_uni_R. The paper's data handling went like this. For normalization, 1 million high-quality reads were randomly selected from each sample, with every read carrying a distinct molecular identifier. Reads with shared molecular identifiers were discarded instead of being binned into consensus sequences. MiTCR, run with a Q25 quality threshold and the strictest error-elimination algorithm, handled CDR3 identification, clonotype clustering and error correction. A nonparametric unseen species model using Euler transformation provided a lower-bound estimate of total TCR beta diversity. TCRdb's own reprocessing of the public reads used fastp at Q25 and MiXCR and kept productive beta chains. Every distinct CDR3 protein forms one entry, paired with its most common genes and DNA. The V and J calls shown here were made by TCRdb, not taken from the authors' results. For this sample the table gives 1.5 million to 2 million distinct CDR3 sequences, of which about 28% were detected only once. The leading ten clones occupy 7.7% of the sample.

The sequenced sample was blood. The chain is assembled from TRBV18 and TRBJ2-3; the D gene is possibly TRBD1, with 6 bases matching. The sequence came from a woman between 25 and 40 years old in good health. The base sequence is TGTGCCAGCTCACTAGGACAGTTCCCTGATCCGCAGTATTTT. It is translated as CASSLGQFPDPQYF.